These 10 T cell receptor beta chains came from one sample sequenced in a study of blood T cell repertoires in COVID-19. Sequencing used immunoSEQ multiplex PCR; TCRdb keeps in-frame clones, though not all of them. Among 100,000 to 120,000 clones, about 85% were seen once, and the ten largest hold roughly 4.9%. The specimen was peripheral blood. These receptors originate from a human donor in a cohort sampled during active COVID-19.

A note on this clone: The junction and the germline gene differ at one end; a read error may be behind it. This chain connects TRBV6-4 to TRBJ2-5; 7 bases match TRBD1. The CDR3 contains 11 residues. Germline-derived CDR1 and CDR2 are MRHNA and SNTAGT. CDR3 bases: TGTGCCACCAATCTGGGACAGCCTGGCCACTTC. It translates to CATNLGQPGHF.

This clone was counted between two and nine times. The chain is built from TRBV4-3 and TRBJ1-1; TRBD1 might be the D (5 bases). This CDR3 is built from 14 residues. Trimming took 8 bases from V and 4 from J, leaving 17 bases between them. Germline V CDR1 and CDR2: LGHNA, YSLEER. CDR3 loop: CASAPGVGGTEAFF. DNA for the CDR3: TGCGCCAGCGCCCCCGGGGTCGGGGGCACTGAAGCTTTCTTT.

This sequence joins TRBV13 and TRBJ1-2, with TRBD1 matching 8 bases. CDR1 is PRHDT, CDR2 FYEKMQ, per germline (reference sequence). This CDR3 is 15 amino acids long. V shed 5 bases and J 14 bases; nucleotides not matched to a gene: 19. The CDR3: CASSPSDRAAVRLTF. CDR3 coding DNA: TGTGCCAGCAGCCCGTCGGACAGGGCCGCCGTACGCCTGACCTTC.

This rearrangement joins TRBV21-1 to TRBJ1-5; the listed D gene, TRBD1, was not tested against the DNA. TRBV21-1 has pseudogene status. The CDR3 is 16 amino acids. The CDR3 is CASSKPRTGGNQPQHF. CDR3 DNA sequence: TGTGCCAGCAGCAAACCACGGACAGGGGGCAATCAGCCCCAGCATTTT.

V and J are TRBV6-5 and TRBJ2-7; the D gene is possibly TRBD1 (6 bases). Germline CDR1 reads MNHEY; CDR2 reads SVGAGI. V was pared by 5 bases and J by 0 bases, with 11 bases between. The CDR3 has 14 residues. CDR3 in amino acids: CASSRGGPSYEQYF. The CDR3 DNA reads TGTGCCAGCAGTAGAGGGGGTCCCTCCTACGAGCAGTACTTC.

The J gene is TRBJ1-1, the V gene TRBV4-2; no definite D call. Germline CDR1 is LGHNA and CDR2 is YNFKEQ. CDR3 length: 14 residues. The germline V and J ends were trimmed by 0 bases and 4 bases, with 9 bases remaining between them. CDR3 region: CASSQDLETTEAFF. CDR3 bases: TGTGCCAGCAGCCAAGATCTGGAGACCACTGAAGCTTTCTTT.

This clone was detected once. J is TRBJ1-1 and V is TRBV6-5, with D hard to call. V was clipped by 6 bases and J by 1 base, with 9 bases between them. The CDR3 loop spans 13 amino acids. The germline V gene encodes CDR1 MNHEY and CDR2 SVGAGI. CDR3 sequence: CASRADGNTEAFF. In nucleotides, the CDR3 is TGTGCCAGCAGAGCGGACGGGAACACTGAAGCTTTCTTT.

The chain carries TRBV10-1 and TRBJ2-1; TRBD2 aligns across 7 bases. The CDR3 consists of 15 residues. Per germline, CDR1 WNHNN and CDR2 SYGVQD (reference sequence). With 0 bases clipped from V and 8 bases from J, the junction kept 7 bases outside the gene matches. CDR3 amino acids: CASSESTGGVYEQFF. DNA of the CDR3: TGCGCCAGCAGTGAGTCCACGGGAGGAGTCTATGAGCAGTTCTTC.

The chain employs TRBV5-1 and TRBJ1-2, with D unclear. This CDR3 spans 15 amino acids. V was cut by 4 bases and J by 3 bases, with 16 bases left in between. The V gene's germline CDR1 is SGHRS and CDR2 YFSETQ. This CDR3 is CASSLPFPQDYGYTF. CDR3 nucleotides: TGCGCCAGCAGCCTCCCTTTCCCCCAGGACTATGGCTACACCTTC.

The chain carries TRBV19 and TRBJ1-5; possible D gene TRBD1, 5 bases. Germline V gene sequence: CDR1 LNHDA, CDR2 SQIVND (reference sequence). This CDR3 region has 14 residues. V lost 5 bases, J lost 6 bases, and 14 bases lay in between. Here the CDR3 reads CASSGQAQGQPQHF. Here the CDR3 DNA reads TGTGCCAGTAGTGGCCAGGCCCAGGGTCAGCCCCAGCATTTT. The full variable domain, completed using reference TRBV19 and TRBJ1-5, is DGGITQSPKYLFRKEGQNVTLSCEQNLNHDAMYWYRQDPGQGLRLIYYSQIVNDFQKGDIAEGYSVSREKKESFPLTVTSAQKNPTAFYLCASSGQAQGQPQHFGDGTRLSIL.